Below are 29 T cell receptor beta chains sequenced from a single sample in a study of blood T cells in healthy people across ages. A second PCR of about 7 to 12 cycles used a sample-barcoded 5' primer and a J-beta primer mix. TCRdb independently ran MiXCR on the 5' RACE reads; one entry per CDR3 protein. The sample includes 800,000 to 1,000,000 distinct CDR3 sequences, about 48% seen only once; the top ten take around 15%. Sequencing was done on a sample of blood. Receptor source: a man younger than 40 in good health.

The chain uses TRBV27 and TRBJ2-1, with 8 bases fitting TRBD2. The J segment lost 6 bases and the V segment lost 8 bases, leaving 0 bases of the junction unmatched. Germline-derived CDR1 and CDR2 are MNHEY and SMNVEV (reference sequence). The CDR3 has 11 residues. CDR3 sequence: CASGTSNEQFF. The CDR3 DNA is TGTGCCAGCGGGACTAGCAATGAGCAGTTCTTC.

This clonotype was counted between two and nine times. The genes are TRBV4-1 and TRBJ2-7, with a weak D call TRBD1 (5 bases). Looked up from germline, CDR1 is MGHRA and CDR2 is YSYEKL. The CDR3 is made up of 14 amino acids. Deletions cut 2 bases from V and 6 bases from J, with 14 bases between. The CDR3 loop is CASSQPEGDREQYF. In DNA, the CDR3 is TGCGCCAGCAGCCAACCCGAAGGGGATCGCGAGCAGTACTTC.

This clonotype has just a few counts. This chain links TRBV7-8 with TRBJ1-6; D gene ambiguous. V was trimmed by 5 bases and J by 5 bases, leaving 13 bases between them. The CDR3 extends over 15 amino acids. Germline values: CDR1 SGHVS, CDR2 FQNEAQ. CDR3 in amino acids: CASSPGVANNSPLHF. In DNA form, the CDR3 reads TGTGCCAGCAGCCCTGGGGTCGCAAATAATTCACCCCTCCACTTT.

V usage is TRBV5-1 and J usage is TRBJ2-7; D not resolved. Per the germline V gene, CDR1 is SGHRS and CDR2 is YFSETQ. Trimming took off 4 bases at V and 0 bases at J, with 11 bases between the two ends. This CDR3 comprises 14 residues. The CDR3 loop reads CASSLQTDSYEQYF. The CDR3 bases are TGCGCCAGCAGCCTTCAAACAGACTCCTACGAGCAGTACTTC. Drawing the rest from reference TRBV5-1 and TRBJ2-7, the complete variable domain is KAGVTQTPRYLIKTRGQQVTLSCSPISGHRSVSWYQQTPGQGLQFLFEYFSETQRNKGNFPGRFSGRQFSNSRSEMNVSTLELGDSALYLCASSLQTDSYEQYFGPGTRLTVT.

The chain carries TRBV28 and TRBJ1-2; 9 bases fit TRBD1. V lost 5 bases to trimming and J lost 3 bases; unmatched junction nucleotides: 7. The CDR3 length is 15 residues. Germline loops: CDR1 MDHEN, CDR2 SYDVKM. The CDR3 is CASSAPGQGDYGYTF. CDR3 nucleotides: TGTGCCAGCAGTGCCCCGGGACAGGGCGACTATGGCTACACCTTC.

The table lists this clonotype with a few counts. The CDR3, as DNA: TGTGCCACCAGCAGAGGCAAAATTTCCTACGAGCAGTACTTC. This encodes CATSRGKISYEQYF. V and J are TRBV15 and TRBJ2-7; no clear D gene. CDR1 is LNHNV and CDR2 is YYDKDF in the germline V gene (reference sequence). V shed 1 base and J shed 1 base, with 8 bases lying between them. CDR3 length: 14 residues.

The chain combines TRBV9 with TRBJ2-1, with D possibly matching TRBD2 (5 bases). The closer fit of TRBJ2-7 to the DNA end suggests the J call may be wrong. Per the germline V gene, CDR1 is SGDLS and CDR2 is YYNGEE. CDR3 size: 16 residues. The CDR3 sequence: CASSVTDSTLYNEQYF. Written as DNA, the CDR3 is TGTGCCAGCAGCGTAACGGACTCGACGTTATACAATGAGCAGTACTTC.

This clonotype was found a few times. V is TRBV29-1 and J is TRBJ2-7, with TRBD1 matching 7 bases. The CDR3 length is 11 residues. The germline V gene encodes CDR1 SQVTM and CDR2 ANQGSEA. Trimming cost V 6 bases and J 4 bases; bases outside gene matches: 3. Written as DNA, the CDR3 is TGCAGCGTGGGACAGCAATACGAGCAGTACTTC. Translated, it gives CSVGQQYEQYF.

The chain combines TRBV27 with TRBJ2-1; D assignment may be TRBD1 or TRBD2 (6 bases each). With the DNA end fitting TRBJ2-7 better, the J assignment may be wrong. CDR1 is MNHEY and CDR2 is SMNVEV in the germline V gene (reference sequence). The CDR3 extends over 14 amino acids. CDR3: CASSLGRTVPEQYF. The CDR3 DNA is TGTGCCAGCAGTTTAGGGAGGACAGTCCCCGAGCAGTACTTC.

The chain combines TRBV6-1 with TRBJ1-2, with TRBD1 identical over 12 bases. The CDR3 is 17 residues long. The J segment lost 2 bases and the V segment lost 4 bases, leaving 8 bases of the junction unmatched. Germline CDR1 MNHNS, CDR2 SASEGT. The CDR3 DNA follows: TGTGCCAGCAGTGGGGATTCCGGGACAGGGGGCAACTATGGCTACACCTTC. Translation: CASSGDSGTGGNYGYTF.

This chain connects TRBV4-3 to TRBJ2-1, with 13 bases fitting TRBD2. The J segment lost 8 bases and the V segment lost 1 base, leaving 2 bases of the junction unmatched. CDR1 LGHNA and CDR2 YSLEER come from the germline V gene. This CDR3 is 15 amino acids long. CDR3: CASSQGTSGGYEQFF. CDR3 sequence (DNA): TGCGCCAGCAGCCAAGGGACTAGCGGGGGCTATGAGCAGTTCTTC.

This clonotype has more than one count but fewer than ten. J is TRBJ2-3 and V is TRBV7-6, with D perhaps matching TRBD1 (6 bases). V was pared by 5 bases and J by 0 bases, with 15 bases between. This CDR3 contains 16 residues. Germline V gives CDR1 SGHVS, CDR2 FNYEAQ. The CDR3 is CASSKRSGDSTDTQYF. In DNA form, the CDR3 reads TGTGCCAGCAGCAAAAGATCAGGGGATAGCACAGATACGCAGTATTTT.

V usage is TRBV12-3 or TRBV12-4 and J usage is TRBJ1-2, with a tentative D call TRBD1 (6 bases). V dropped 6 bases and J dropped 3 bases, with 14 bases sitting between them. This CDR3 contains 14 residues. This CDR3 reads CASRPGGQDYGYTF. The CDR3 DNA sequence: TGTGCCAGCAGGCCCGGGGGGCAAGACTATGGCTACACCTTC.

The J gene is TRBJ2-3, the V gene TRBV4-3; D unresolved. Trimming shortened V by 0 bases and J by 5 bases, and 6 bases separated the two germline ends. CDR1 is LGHNA, CDR2 YSLEER, per germline. The CDR3 covers 13 residues. In nucleotides, the CDR3 is TGCGCCAGCAGCCAAGAACCCCAAGATACGCAGTATTTT. Its protein product is CASSQEPQDTQYF.

This clonotype has just a few counts. J is TRBJ1-2 and V is TRBV20-1; 7 bases match TRBD1. Germline loops: CDR1 DFQATT, CDR2 SNEGSKA (reference sequence). The CDR3 is 14 residues long. Here the CDR3 DNA reads TGCAGCCAAACAGGGGACCCCTCTAACTATGGCTACACCTTC. This codes for CSQTGDPSNYGYTF.

J is TRBJ2-1 and V is TRBV15; maybe TRBD2 (6 bases). The ends were cut back, 0 bases at V and 3 bases at J, with 15 bases in the middle. This CDR3 spans 17 amino acids. Germline V gene sequence: CDR1 LNHNV, CDR2 YYDKDF (reference sequence). The CDR3 here is CATSRDPLALYYNEQFF. In nucleotides, the CDR3 is TGTGCCACCAGCAGAGATCCCCTAGCGCTCTACTACAATGAGCAGTTCTTC.

The V call is TRBV4-3, the J call TRBJ2-5, with TRBD2 as a possible D gene (7 bases). Germline-derived CDR1 and CDR2 are LGHNA and YSLEER. V was cut by 1 base and J by 4 bases, with 16 bases left in between. There are 16 residues in the CDR3. The CDR3 DNA follows: TGCGCCAGCAGCCAAGGTGGGGGGGCCGGTCGAGAGACCCAGTACTTC. Its translation: CASSQGGGAGRETQYF.

The CDR3 spells CASSLVGSGGARNEQFF. The CDR3 region has the DNA TGTGCCAGCAGCTTAGTTGGTAGCGGGGGGGCCAGGAATGAGCAGTTCTTC. The chain is built from TRBV7-6 and TRBJ2-1; TRBD2 matches at 11 bases. CDR3 length equals 17 residues. Unmatched junction bases numbered 9, after V lost 1 base and J lost 7 bases. Germline V gene sequence: CDR1 SGHVS, CDR2 FNYEAQ.

V gene TRBV5-1 combines with J gene TRBJ1-2; D is uncertain. CDR3 length: 14 amino acids. Trimming shortened V by 3 bases and J by 0 bases, and 9 bases separated the two germline ends. The germline V gene has CDR1 SGHRS and CDR2 YFSETQ. The CDR3 bases are TGCGCCAGCAGCTCGCCCGAAGCTAACTATGGCTACACCTTC. This translates into CASSSPEANYGYTF. Full variable domain (missing parts from reference TRBV5-1 and TRBJ1-2): KAGVTQTPRYLIKTRGQQVTLSCSPISGHRSVSWYQQTPGQGLQFLFEYFSETQRNKGNFPGRFSGRQFSNSRSEMNVSTLELGDSALYLCASSSPEANYGYTFGSGTRLTVV.

This clonotype came up once. At one end the junction does not follow the germline gene, possibly because of a read error. The chain recombines TRBV7-6 with TRBJ2-1, with no clear D. Germline CDR1 reads SGHVS; CDR2 reads FNYEAQ. The CDR3 spans 11 residues. CDR3 nucleotide sequence: TGTACCAGCAGCTATTCAAATGAGCATTACTTC. It translates to CTSSYSNEHYF.

This clonotype was detected only a few times. The chain joins TRBV7-3 to TRBJ1-4; D possibly corresponds to TRBD1 (6 bases). V gave up 2 bases and J gave up 7 bases, with 11 bases separating them. The CDR3 is made up of 14 amino acids. The germline V gene has CDR1 SGHTA and CDR2 FQGTGA. The CDR3 nucleotides read TGTGCCAGCAGCTTATCTGGGGGCAGTGAAAAACTGTTTTTT. This encodes CASSLSGGSEKLFF.

This clonotype was recorded a few times. CDR3 sequence reads: CASSVAFGGVETQYF. The CDR3 bases are TGTGCCAGCAGCGTAGCTTTCGGGGGCGTAGAGACCCAGTACTTC. The chain recombines TRBV9 with TRBJ2-5; D assignment may be TRBD1 or TRBD2 (6 bases each). The CDR3 runs to 15 residues. Germline V lookup: CDR1 SGDLS, CDR2 YYNGEE. The V and J ends lost 0 bases and 4 bases respectively, with 13 bases between them.

This clonotype appeared a single time. The V and J genes are TRBV20-1 and TRBJ2-4; the D is unclear. Trimming took 2 bases from V and 0 from J, leaving 11 bases between them. CDR1 is DFQATT and CDR2 is SNEGSKA in the germline V gene (reference sequence). This CDR3 is 15 amino acids long. The CDR3 spells CSARSQLIAKNIQYF. The CDR3 DNA sequence: TGCAGTGCTAGAAGTCAGCTGATAGCCAAAAACATTCAGTACTTC.

The gene calls are TRBV12-3 or TRBV12-4 and TRBJ1-2, with D hard to call. The CDR3 runs 13 residues. V was trimmed by 5 bases and J by 6 bases, leaving 13 bases between them. Here the CDR3 DNA reads TGTGCCAGCAGTCGCTACCCCGGTCATGGCTACACCTTC. Residues: CASSRYPGHGYTF.

The rearrangement uses TRBV11-2 and TRBJ2-7, with D maybe TRBD1 (6 bases). CDR1 and CDR2 from the germline V gene are SGHAT and FQNNGV. The germline V and J ends were trimmed by 5 bases and 4 bases, with 12 bases remaining between them. There are 13 residues in the CDR3. CDR3 region: CASSLPTGYEQYF. The CDR3 nucleotides read TGTGCCAGCAGCCTACCTACAGGGTACGAGCAGTACTTC. Filled out from reference TRBV11-2 and TRBJ2-7, the complete variable domain reads EAGVAQSPRYKIIEKRQSVAFWCNPISGHATLYWYQQILGQGPKLLIQFQNNGVVDDSQLPKDRFSAERLKGVDSTLKIQPAKLEDSAVYLCASSLPTGYEQYFGPGTRLTVT.

This clonotype was counted ten times or more. The V gene is TRBV29-1, the J gene TRBJ2-1; D might be TRBD1 or TRBD2, each matching 6 bases. Trimming pared 3 bases from V and 3 bases from J, leaving 18 bases between. The CDR3 contains 16 residues. Germline values: CDR1 SQVTM, CDR2 ANQGSEA. As DNA, the CDR3 is TGCAGCGTTGAGGCAGGAAGGGGGGCTTACTACAATGAGCAGTTCTTC. Translation gives CSVEAGRGAYYNEQFF.

The chain is built from TRBV3-1 and TRBJ1-2; D gene uncertain. The CDR3 covers 13 residues. Per germline, CDR1 LGHDT and CDR2 YNNKEL (reference sequence). Trimming cost V 1 base and J 6 bases, with 9 bases left between them. In nucleotides, the CDR3 is TGTGCCAGCAGCCAAGTAGGAGCAGATGGCTACACCTTC. Residues: CASSQVGADGYTF.

The chain couples TRBV11-2 to TRBJ2-1; D is unclear. Trimming cost V 4 bases and J 0 bases, with 13 bases left between them. This CDR3 has 16 amino acids. Looked up from germline, CDR1 is SGHAT and CDR2 is FQNNGV. DNA of the CDR3: TGTGCCAGCAGCTATCAGAACCCTGGCTCCTACAATGAGCAGTTCTTC. Translation: CASSYQNPGSYNEQFF. The full variable domain, in which reference TRBV11-2 and TRBJ2-1 provide the parts outside the CDR3, is EAGVAQSPRYKIIEKRQSVAFWCNPISGHATLYWYQQILGQGPKLLIQFQNNGVVDDSQLPKDRFSAERLKGVDSTLKIQPAKLEDSAVYLCASSYQNPGSYNEQFFGPGTRLTVL.

This clonotype was detected many times. V gene TRBV2 combines with J gene TRBJ2-2; unclear D gene. Trimming took 7 bases from V and 5 from J, leaving 17 bases between them. CDR3 length: 15 residues. CDR1 is SNHLY, CDR2 FYNNEI, per germline. The chain's CDR3 is CASTEEVFGTGELFF. The CDR3 region has the DNA TGTGCCAGCACCGAAGAAGTCTTCGGTACCGGGGAGCTGTTTTTT. Using reference TRBV2 and TRBJ2-2 for the parts outside the CDR3, the full variable domain is EPEVTQTPSHQVTQMGQEVILRCVPISNHLYFYWYRQILGQKVEFLVSFYNNEISEKSEIFDDQFSVERPDGSNFTLKIRSTKLEDSAMYFCASTEEVFGTGELFFGEGSRLTVL.